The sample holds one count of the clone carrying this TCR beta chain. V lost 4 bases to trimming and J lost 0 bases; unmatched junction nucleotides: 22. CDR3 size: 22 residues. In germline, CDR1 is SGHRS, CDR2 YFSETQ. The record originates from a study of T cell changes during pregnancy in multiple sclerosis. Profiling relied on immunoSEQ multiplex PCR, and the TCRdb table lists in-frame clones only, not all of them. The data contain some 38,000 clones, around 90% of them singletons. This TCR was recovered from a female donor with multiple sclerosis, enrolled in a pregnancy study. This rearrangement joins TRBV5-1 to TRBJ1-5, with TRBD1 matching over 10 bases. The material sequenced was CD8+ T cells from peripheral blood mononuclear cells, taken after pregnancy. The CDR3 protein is CASSLAGTGALIEPYSNQPQHF. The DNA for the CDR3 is TGCGCCAGCAGCCTGGCTGGGACAGGGGCCCTTATTGAACCCTATAGCAATCAGCCCCAGCATTTT.